This TCR beta chain derives from a study of cytomegalovirus exposure and HLA in healthy donors. Study in general: Samples from HLA-typed donors yielded around 79 million unique TCRs in an early data release. Study-wide results and caveats: One later analysis reportedly identified an Asian-associated ancestry cluster that showed fewer N-insertions than the roughly 620-donor mean. Some segments of the V type, notably TRBV6-2 and TRBV6-3, were excluded as indistinguishable. V- and J-gene trimming of TCR beta was linked (in a later analysis) to a missense DCLRE1C variant.

A multiplex PCR was run with 60 Vbeta primers and 13 Jbeta primers. Data came from immunoSEQ multiplex PCR; TCRdb stores just in-frame clones and leaves some out. The data contain around 140,000 clones, approximately 82% of them singletons. The CDR3 sequence is 17 residues long. CDR1 is LNHNV, CDR2 YYDKDF, per germline (reference sequence). Trimming left V 0 bases short and J 2 bases short, with 14 bases between. Remarks on this clone: Its antigen is currently unknown.

Sequencing was performed on PBMCs. The chain carries TRBV15 and TRBJ2-4; possibly TRBD2 for D (5 bases). This TCR was recovered from a man aged 30 to 39 in good health and CMV-seropositive. The CDR3 is CATSRDRRSGTKNIQYF. CDR3 DNA sequence: TGTGCCACCAGCAGAGATCGGAGGAGCGGTACCAAAAACATTCAGTACTTC.